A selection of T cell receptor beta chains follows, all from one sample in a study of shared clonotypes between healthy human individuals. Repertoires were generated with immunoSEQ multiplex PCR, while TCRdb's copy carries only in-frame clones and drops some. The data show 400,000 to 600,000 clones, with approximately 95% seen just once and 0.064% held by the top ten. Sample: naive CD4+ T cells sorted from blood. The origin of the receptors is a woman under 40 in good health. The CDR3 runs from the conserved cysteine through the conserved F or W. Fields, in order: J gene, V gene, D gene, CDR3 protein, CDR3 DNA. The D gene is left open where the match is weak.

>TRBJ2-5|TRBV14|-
CASSQVFRGQEETQYF
TGTGCCAGCAGCCAAGTCTTTAGGGGCCAAGAAGAGACCCAGTACTTC
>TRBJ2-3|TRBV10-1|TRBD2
CASSEAGLAGLEADTQYF
TGCGCCAGCAGTGAGGCGGGACTAGCGGGACTCGAAGCAGATACGCAGTATTTT
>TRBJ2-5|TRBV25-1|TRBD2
CASTGLAGGETQYF
TGTGCCAGCACTGGACTAGCGGGTGGAGAGACCCAGTACTTC
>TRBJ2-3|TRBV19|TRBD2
CASSIRLAGLRSDTQYF
TGTGCCAGTAGTATAAGGCTAGCGGGCCTCCGTTCGGATACGCAGTATTTT
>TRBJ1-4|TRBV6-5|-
CASSYSSGFSEKLFF
TGTGCCAGCAGTTACTCGAGCGGGTTTAGTGAAAAACTGTTTTTT
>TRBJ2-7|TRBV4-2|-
CASSQAASESYEQYF
TGTGCCAGCAGCCAAGCGGCTAGCGAATCCTACGAGCAGTACTTC
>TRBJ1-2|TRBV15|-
CATSTFRDQEVGYTF
TGTGCCACCAGCACTTTCCGGGACCAAGAGGTTGGCTACACCTTC
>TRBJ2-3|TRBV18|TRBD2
CASSPAGGRATDTQYF
TGTGCCAGCTCACCGGCCGGCGGGAGGGCAACAGATACGCAGTATTTT
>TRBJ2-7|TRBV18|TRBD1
CASSRDRGTYEQYF
TGTGCCAGCTCAAGAGACAGGGGAACCTACGAGCAGTACTTC
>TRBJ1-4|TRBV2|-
CASSEGLNGEKLFF
TGTGCCAGCAGTGAGGGACTTAATGGTGAAAAACTGTTTTTT
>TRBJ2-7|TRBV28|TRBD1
CASSLTYRGREQYF
TGTGCCAGCAGTTTAACCTACAGGGGGCGGGAGCAGTACTTC